This T cell receptor beta chain was recorded in a study of blood T cell repertoires in COVID-19. Clones were sequenced by immunoSEQ multiplex PCR, and TCRdb holds only the in-frame ones, with some missing. The sample carries 200,000 to 250,000 clones, roughly 82% recorded once. Each recovered donor of Cohort 3 presented with two negative PCRs, clearance, or symptom resolution. The germline V and J ends were trimmed by 5 bases and 6 bases, with 17 bases remaining between them. Germline V gene data show CDR1 as MDHEN and CDR2 as SYDVKM. The CDR3 is 14 residues long. This chain links TRBV28 with TRBJ2-7; possibly TRBD2 for D (5 bases). The receptor's source is a woman between 45 and 60 years old who had recovered from COVID-19. Sequenced input: PBMCs or T cells enriched from blood (not recorded which). The CDR3 nucleotides are TGTGCCAGCAGTGTTCTTCCGGGAAGGAGCGAGCAGTACTTC. This codes for CASSVLPGRSEQYF.